Sequencing of this T cell receptor beta chain was carried out in a study of blood T cell repertoires in COVID-19. This CDR3 is 18 amino acids long. Trimming cost V 1 base and J 0 bases; bases outside gene matches: 9. The germline V gene encodes CDR1 SGHTS and CDR2 YDEGEE. This clone came up a few times. Here immunoSEQ multiplex PCR was the method, and the copy in TCRdb shows in-frame clones only, minus some. The sample records over 350,000 clones, roughly 87% being singletons. The gene calls are TRBV5-8 and TRBJ1-3; 8 bases fit TRBD1. The sequencing input was PBMCs or T cells enriched from blood (not recorded which). The TCR originated in a woman between 18 and 29 years old with acute COVID-19. CDR3 nucleotides: TGTGCCAGCAGCTTGTTTCGAGGGACAGGCCTCTCTGGAAACACCATATATTTT. Encoded protein: CASSLFRGTGLSGNTIYF.